Listed here is a single T cell receptor (beta chain). Its antigen is as yet unknown. The data are from a study of regulatory T cells in long-lasting Graves disease. For the study at large: Recently diagnosed Graves' patients had received antithyroid drugs for under 3 months. General study findings and limits: Persistent disease preferred TRBV28, TRBJ1-2 and TRBJ2-5.

V was trimmed by 0 bases and J by 5 bases, leaving 12 bases between them. CDR3 length: 15 amino acids. From germline, CDR1 is MNHNS and CDR2 SASEGT. The time point here: newly diagnosed GD, antithyroid drugs for less than 3 months. Generation of the TCR library employed RNA extracted from PBMCs. Combining iRepertoire HTBI primers with Arm-PCR of CDR3 regions, the authors built TCR beta libraries. TCRdb reanalysed the multiplex PCR reads using MiXCR and keeps one entry per CDR3 protein. Here the sample spans about 440,000 distinct CDR3 sequences, under 15% being singletons. The same specimen was also included in a second study, on T cells in Graves' hyperthyroidism and ophthalmopathy. Turning to that study: Blood shared most expanded thyroid clonotypes above 0.001.

The sequenced sample was peripheral blood mononuclear cells (PBMCs), obtained at new diagnosis, from a patient treated with antithyroid drugs. The source is a woman between 25 and 40 years old with Graves disease. The chain has TRBV6-1 and TRBJ2-3, with TRBD2 as a possible D gene (6 bases). The CDR3 is CASSEAGGSVDTQYF. For the CDR3, the DNA is TGTGCCAGCAGTGAAGCGGGGGGATCCGTAGATACGCAGTATTTT.